The sequence of this T cell receptor (delta chain) was determined in a study of Vδ1+ human thymocytes. The template was reverse-transcribed extracted RNA. Pooled V-gene forward primers with one constant-region reverse primer generated the CDR3 amplicons by multiplex PCR. TCRdb repeated clone calling on the multiplex PCR reads with CATT. Among 80,000 or so delta-chain clones listed, about 38% were seen once. The sorted cells were CD3+ Vdelta1+ Vdelta2- thymocytes from alphabeta-depleted thymus. V was pared by 4 bases and J by 5 bases, with 32 bases between. Germline loops: CDR1 TSWWSYY, CDR2 QGS. The CDR3 length is 20 residues. Study-level findings and limits: TRD repertoires were essentially private, unlike widely shared TRG clonotypes. Despite high sort purity, about 20% of thymic T cell receptor delta sequences were Vdelta2. Highly polyclonal TRG and TRD repertoires with Gaussian CDR3 length distributions appeared in thymus. Unexpected Vdelta2 sequences could cause misinterpretation of bulk repertoire data.

Worth noting for this clone: Its cognate antigen is unknown.

The chain links TRDV1 to TRDJ1, with D possibly being TRDD2 (9 bases). Sequencing was performed on Vdelta1+ gamma-delta thymocytes from the thymus. Subset indicated: FACS-sorted CD3+ TCRalphabeta- TCRVdelta1+ TCRVdelta2- thymocytes. This TCR was recovered from a boy younger than two who had congenital heart surgery. The CDR3 loop reads CALGVTLPTNWGSLEDKLIF. CDR3 DNA: TGTGCTCTTGGGGTGACCCTTCCTACGAACTGGGGGTCCCTCGAGGATAAACTCATCTTT.